This T cell receptor (beta chain) was recorded in a study of blood T cells in healthy people across ages. The use of a sample-barcoded 5' primer and a J-beta primer mix characterized a second PCR of about 6 to 12 cycles. A template-switch adaptor that had 12 random nucleotides put a tag on each cDNA molecule. One entry per CDR3 protein, called by TCRdb with MiXCR from the 5' RACE reads. The repertoire holds fewer than 800,000 distinct CDR3 sequences, with 32% as singletons. This clonotype was observed many times. Germline V lookup: CDR1 SEHNR, CDR2 FQNEAQ (reference sequence). V was cut by 0 bases and J by 3 bases, with 5 bases left in between. The CDR3 extends over 13 amino acids.

The rearrangement links TRBV7-9 to TRBJ1-1; no clear D. Material for sequencing was blood. The TCR originated in a woman of 80 years or more in good health. CDR3 loop: CASSLAHDTEAFF. The CDR3 DNA reads as TGTGCCAGCAGCTTAGCCCACGACACTGAAGCTTTCTTT.